This T cell receptor beta chain was recovered during a study of T cells after somatic rescue of genetic block (dated by TCRdb to the early 2020s). About the investigation overall: The study assessed how robust, over the long term, a T-cell system was when the system had developed through somatic rescue of a genetic block in T-cell development.

A remark on this clone: Its antigen target is currently unknown. Within one base of it there is no much larger clone, and no base qualities were kept.

Library preparation employed the immunoSEQ multiplex PCR assay. As stored in TCRdb, this immuneACCESS dataset retains in-frame rearrangements with V and J assigned. A fraction of the clones does not appear; measured against another copy, unresolved V genes explain less than half of the discrepancy, and the remainder lacks a known reason. The sample records approximately 67,000 clones, approximately 90% of which are singletons. The ten most abundant clones make up under 4% of the sample. CDR1 and CDR2, looked up from the germline V gene, are SNHLY and FYNNEI. V lost 5 bases and J lost 1 base; the stretch between them is 8 bases long. From the cysteine up to the phenylalanine, the CDR3 has a length of 13 residues. Only CDR3 DNA is held: 39 bases, read in frame from base 1.

The TCR comes from a man aged 40-49 years. The chain was built from TRBV2 and TRBJ1-1; a confident D gene designation cannot be given. Specimen: peripheral blood mononuclear cells (PBMCs). The DNA sequence reads TGTGCCAGCAGTCCGGAGCAGAACACTGAAGCTTTCTTT. Translation gives CASSPEQNTEAFF.